These 30 T cell receptor beta chains were sequenced from one sample in a study of blood T cell repertoires in COVID-19. Profiled with immunoSEQ multiplex PCR; TCRdb holds only in-frame clones, not every one. Of some 250,000 clones listed, 86% are singletons. Sequenced: peripheral blood. These receptors were obtained from a man aged 80 or over with acute or convalescent COVID-19.

This clone was picked up one time. This rearrangement joins TRBV3-1 (or the pseudogene TRBV3-2) to TRBJ2-2; D is possibly TRBD2 (7 bases). The CDR3 runs 16 residues. Germline-derived CDR1 and CDR2 are LGHDT and YNNKEL (reference sequence). The V end lost 4 bases, the J end lost 2 bases, and 14 bases lay between the germline ends. For the CDR3, the DNA is TGTGCCAGCAGCCTAGGAGGGGGGGCTAACACCGGGGAGCTGTTTTTT. It encodes CASSLGGGANTGELFF.

This sequence joins TRBV6-4 and TRBJ1-1; the D is unclear. V was clipped by 7 bases and J by 1 base, with 7 bases between them. CDR1 and CDR2 from the germline V gene are MRHNA and SNTAGT. This CDR3 has 12 residues. The CDR3 DNA follows: TGTGCCAGCAACCCCGGGAACACTGAAGCTTTCTTT. Encoded protein: CASNPGNTEAFF.

The rearrangement joins TRBV24-1 to TRBJ2-7; 7 nucleotides line up with TRBD2. V was clipped by 6 bases and J by 4 bases; unmatched bases: 11. The CDR3 is 15 residues long. CDR1 is KGHDR, CDR2 SFDVKD, per germline. The CDR3: CATSLREAGIYEQYF. CDR3 in DNA: TGTGCCACCAGTCTCCGGGAGGCGGGAATATACGAGCAGTACTTC.

The genes are TRBV3-1 (or the pseudogene TRBV3-2) and TRBJ1-2; 7 positions agree with TRBD1. The CDR3 sequence is 13 residues long. V gave up 6 bases and J gave up 7 bases; unmatched junction bases: 8. Germline loops: CDR1 LGHDT, CDR2 YNNKEL (reference sequence). The CDR3 reads CASRLTGAAGYTF. The CDR3 DNA sequence: TGTGCCAGCAGACTCACAGGGGCTGCTGGCTACACCTTC.

This clone was recorded a few times. The chain uses TRBV19 and TRBJ1-5, with a weak D call TRBD1 (6 bases). The germline V and J ends were trimmed by 7 bases and 3 bases, with 25 bases remaining between them. This CDR3 contains 18 residues. Germline V gives CDR1 LNHDA, CDR2 SQIVND (reference sequence). In nucleotides, the CDR3 is TGTGCCAGTACCCTGACTAAAACAGGGATTCTCGCCAATCAGCCCCAGCATTTT. Encoded protein: CASTLTKTGILANQPQHF.

The CDR3 DNA is TGCAGTGCTTCCTGGGGAGGAAAACTGTTTTTT. Its protein product is CSASWGGKLFF. This sequence joins TRBV20-1 and TRBJ1-4; no reliable D call. The CDR3 contains 11 residues. Germline V gene data show CDR1 as DFQATT and CDR2 as SNEGSKA (reference sequence). V was trimmed by 5 bases and J by 10 bases, leaving 11 bases between them.

V and J are TRBV18 and TRBJ1-4; D gene ambiguous. Trimming left V 2 bases short and J 7 bases short, with 14 bases between. The CDR3 sequence is 15 residues long. Germline assignment: CDR1 KGHSH and CDR2 LQKENI. CDR3 amino acids: CASSPSPFSGEKLFF. DNA for the CDR3: TGTGCCAGCTCACCAAGCCCGTTCTCAGGTGAAAAACTGTTTTTT.

V usage is TRBV5-1 and J usage is TRBJ1-6; 7 nucleotides align to TRBD1. The germline V gene encodes CDR1 SGHRS and CDR2 YFSETQ. This CDR3 spans 15 amino acids. The ends lost 6 bases at V and 4 bases at J; junction bases unmatched: 7. In nucleotides, the CDR3 is TGCGCCAGCACCCGGGAGGGGGCTTATAATTCACCCCTCCACTTT. Its protein product is CASTREGAYNSPLHF.

This clone showed up just a few times. The V and J genes are TRBV27 and TRBJ1-5; D possibly corresponds to TRBD1 (6 bases). Deletions cut 4 bases from V and 9 bases from J, with 25 bases between. Germline lookup yields CDR1 MNHEY and CDR2 SMNVEV (reference sequence). The CDR3 runs 17 residues. The CDR3 DNA sequence: TGTGCCAGCAGTTCACAAACCACAGGGATTGGGGGGGGGCCCCAGCATTTT. It encodes CASSSQTTGIGGGPQHF.

In this sample, this clone turned up once. The chain links TRBV21-1 to TRBJ2-6; the table's D gene call, TRBD2, was not cross checked with the DNA. TRBV21-1 is marked as a pseudogene. The CDR3 totals 15 residues. The CDR3 DNA follows: TGTGCCAGCAGCTTGGAGGACTCTGGGGCCAACGTCCTGACTTTC. It yields the protein CASSLEDSGANVLTF.

The V gene is TRBV18, the J gene TRBJ1-6; D is uncertain. CDR1 KGHSH and CDR2 LQKENI come from the germline V gene. The CDR3 spans 16 residues. Trimming pared 1 base from V and 7 bases from J, leaving 14 bases between. The chain's CDR3 is CASSPLEGRGNSPLHF. CDR3 nucleotide sequence: TGTGCCAGCTCACCACTCGAGGGCAGAGGGAATTCACCCCTCCACTTT.

This clone was found a few times. This chain connects TRBV2 to TRBJ1-4, with D perhaps TRBD1 (5 bases). Trimming cost V 1 base and J 11 bases, with 11 bases left between them. This CDR3 is 13 amino acids long. Germline CDR1 is SNHLY and CDR2 is FYNNEI. CDR3: CASSEGRRGKLFF. As DNA, the CDR3 is TGTGCCAGCAGTGAAGGACGGCGGGGGAAACTGTTTTTT. Looking up the rest from reference TRBV2 and TRBJ1-4 gives the full variable domain: EPEVTQTPSHQVTQMGQEVILRCVPISNHLYFYWYRQILGQKVEFLVSFYNNEISEKSEIFDDQFSVERPDGSNFTLKIRSTKLEDSAMYFCASSEGRRGKLFFGSGTQLSVL.

This sequence joins TRBV29-1 and TRBJ1-2; 9 positions agree with TRBD1. This CDR3 is 12 amino acids long. Per the germline V gene, CDR1 is SQVTM and CDR2 is ANQGSEA. The junction had 4 bases not matched to a gene; V was cut back by 3 bases and J by 8 bases. In DNA form, the CDR3 reads TGCAGCGTTGAGGGACAGGGAGGGGGCTACACCTTC. This codes for CSVEGQGGGYTF.

The genes are TRBV11-2 and TRBJ2-3; D call uncertain. The length of the CDR3 is 16 residues. V lost 0 bases to trimming and J lost 2 bases, with 12 bases between them. The germline V gene encodes CDR1 SGHAT and CDR2 FQNNGV. CDR3 coding DNA: TGTGCCAGCAGCTTAGATAGTGGAGAGGCCACAGATACGCAGTATTTT. It yields the protein CASSLDSGEATDTQYF.

This sequence joins TRBV4-1 and TRBJ2-6, with 7 bases lining up with TRBD2. The CDR3 covers 18 residues. V gave up 0 bases and J gave up 0 bases; unmatched junction bases: 5. The germline gives CDR1 MGHRA, CDR2 YSYEKL. The DNA for the CDR3 is TGCGCCAGCAGCCAAGATTGGGGGGGACTCTCTGGGGCCAACGTCCTGACTTTC. Encoded protein: CASSQDWGGLSGANVLTF.

This rearrangement joins TRBV27 to TRBJ1-1; 11 bases line up with TRBD1. Germline CDR1 MNHEY, CDR2 SMNVEV (reference sequence). This CDR3 is built from 18 residues. J lost 3 bases, V lost 0 bases, and 9 bases had no gene match. The CDR3 DNA is TGTGCCAGCAGTTTATCGGGACAGGGGGGTATCGGGGACACTGAAGCTTTCTTT. Protein sequence: CASSLSGQGGIGDTEAFF.

The chain recombines TRBV6-6 with TRBJ1-1; D is undetermined. Germline values: CDR1 MNHNY, CDR2 SVGAGI (reference sequence). CDR3 length: 14 amino acids. V lost 6 bases and J lost 1, with 12 bases in between. The CDR3 DNA follows: TGTGCCAGCAGCCAACAGAATTGGAACACTGAAGCTTTCTTT. Protein: CASSQQNWNTEAFF.

The rearrangement joins TRBV3-1 (or the pseudogene TRBV3-2) to TRBJ1-5; D remains ambiguous. This CDR3 contains 14 residues. V was shortened by 4 bases and J by 0 bases, with 7 bases between the two germline ends. CDR1 and CDR2 (germline): LGHDT, YNNKEL (reference sequence). CDR3 loop: CASSRGHSNQPQHF. The CDR3 DNA reads as TGTGCCAGCAGCCGAGGTCATAGCAATCAGCCCCAGCATTTT.

This clone came up a few times. This chain uses TRBV28 with TRBJ1-6; 10 bases match TRBD1. The germline gives CDR1 MDHEN, CDR2 SYDVKM. This CDR3 comprises 17 residues. Germline trimming cut 4 bases from V and 5 bases from J; bases unmatched to any gene: 8. The CDR3 DNA reads TGTGCCAGCAGTTCCCGGACAGGGGGGAAGAATAATTCACCCCTCCACTTT. This encodes CASSSRTGGKNNSPLHF.

In this sample, this clone turned up a few times. The V gene is TRBV28, the J gene TRBJ1-2; D gene uncertain. Germline CDR1 MDHEN, CDR2 SYDVKM. The CDR3 spans 15 residues. V gave up 6 bases and J gave up 7 bases, with 21 bases separating them. CDR3 loop: CASSQPLGSASGYTF. CDR3 coding DNA: TGTGCCAGCAGCCAACCCCTCGGTTCTGCCTCTGGCTACACCTTC.

The rearrangement links TRBV4-1 to TRBJ1-2, with D perhaps matching TRBD1 (6 bases). With 1 base removed from V and 6 bases from J, the gap between germline ends came to 15 bases. CDR1 MGHRA and CDR2 YSYEKL come from the germline V gene. The length of the CDR3 is 15 residues. The CDR3 coding sequence is TGCGCCAGCAGCCAAGTAGGGGGTCCCGTCGATGGCTACACCTTC. This gives the protein CASSQVGGPVDGYTF.

V usage is TRBV7-9 and J usage is TRBJ1-2; D is ambiguous. With 1 base removed from V and 5 bases from J, the gap between germline ends came to 8 bases. The CDR3 consists of 13 residues. Germline lookup yields CDR1 SEHNR and CDR2 FQNEAQ (reference sequence). CDR3 sequence (DNA): TGTGCCAGCAGCTTAGAGGTGGAGTATGGCTACACCTTC. The encoded protein is CASSLEVEYGYTF.

This chain connects TRBV5-1 to TRBJ2-5; 7 nucleotides line up with TRBD1. The V gene's germline CDR1 is SGHRS and CDR2 YFSETQ. The CDR3 contains 12 residues. V shed 7 bases and J 2 bases; nucleotides not matched to a gene: 2. The CDR3 loop reads CASRDSQETQYF. The DNA for the CDR3 is TGCGCCAGCCGGGACAGTCAAGAGACCCAGTACTTC.

The chain links TRBV18 to TRBJ1-1; D possibly corresponds to TRBD1 (5 bases). There are 14 residues in the CDR3. The germline V and J ends were trimmed by 4 bases and 3 bases, with 12 bases remaining between them. Germline CDR1 and CDR2: KGHSH and LQKENI. The CDR3: CASSLNGGYTEAFF. Written as DNA, the CDR3 is TGTGCCAGCTCACTAAACGGGGGTTACACTGAAGCTTTCTTT.

This clone was counted between two and nine times. For the CDR3, the DNA is TGTGCCAGCAGCTTACCGGGGAGGGATAACTATGGCTACACCTTC. It translates to CASSLPGRDNYGYTF. The rearrangement joins TRBV7-2 to TRBJ1-2; D is ambiguous. V was pared by 2 bases and J by 1 base, with 11 bases between. The germline CDR1 and CDR2 sequences are SGHTA and FQGNSA. The CDR3 length is 15 residues. Together with reference TRBV7-2 and TRBJ1-2, the CDR3 gives the full variable domain: GAGVSQSPSNKVTEKGKDVELRCDPISGHTALYWYRQSLGQGLEFLIYFQGNSAPDKSGLPSDRFSAERTGGSVSTLTIQRTQQEDSAVYLCASSLPGRDNYGYTFGSGTRLTVV.

This clone is a singleton in its sample. The J gene is TRBJ2-5, the V gene TRBV5-1, with 8 bases matching TRBD1. Looked up from germline, CDR1 is SGHRS and CDR2 is YFSETQ. This CDR3 spans 15 amino acids. Unmatched junction bases numbered 2, after V lost 0 bases and J lost 1 base. CDR3 protein: CASSLGTGFQETQYF. Here the CDR3 DNA reads TGCGCCAGCAGCTTGGGGACAGGGTTCCAAGAGACCCAGTACTTC.

The V gene is TRBV5-8, the J gene TRBJ2-3, with 10 nucleotides matching TRBD1. The V segment lost 4 bases and the J segment 1 base; nucleotides outside the gene matches: 6. CDR3 length equals 16 residues. CDR1 and CDR2 (germline): SGHTS, YDEGEE. This CDR3 reads CASSLDRGVGTDTQYF. The CDR3 coding sequence is TGTGCCAGCAGCCTGGACAGGGGGGTAGGCACAGATACGCAGTATTTT.

The V gene is TRBV19, the J gene TRBJ2-1, with TRBD1 matching 9 bases. Germline values: CDR1 LNHDA, CDR2 SQIVND (reference sequence). This CDR3 comprises 15 residues. V trimming: 4 bases; J trimming: 1 base; junction bases outside the gene matches: 2. The CDR3: CASSTGTGSYNEQFF. DNA for the CDR3: TGTGCCAGTAGTACCGGGACAGGGTCCTACAATGAGCAGTTCTTC.

The chain links TRBV28 to TRBJ2-1; D not resolved. This CDR3 has 11 residues. Trimming shortened V by 6 bases and J by 6 bases, and 6 bases separated the two germline ends. The germline V gene has CDR1 MDHEN and CDR2 SYDVKM. The DNA of the CDR3 is TGTGCCAGCAGCAGATCCAATGAGCAGTTCTTC. Protein sequence: CASSRSNEQFF.

This clone was recorded only once. Other nucleotide sequences from this sample produce the same CDR3. The V gene is TRBV18, the J gene TRBJ1-5; possibly TRBD1 for D (5 bases). In germline, CDR1 is KGHSH, CDR2 LQKENI. Trimming removed 6 bases at V and 1 base at J, with 10 bases between. CDR3 length equals 14 residues. CDR3 nucleotides: TGTGCCAGCTCCCCGGGGGGGAGCAATCAGCCCCAGCATTTT. It codes for CASSPGGSNQPQHF.